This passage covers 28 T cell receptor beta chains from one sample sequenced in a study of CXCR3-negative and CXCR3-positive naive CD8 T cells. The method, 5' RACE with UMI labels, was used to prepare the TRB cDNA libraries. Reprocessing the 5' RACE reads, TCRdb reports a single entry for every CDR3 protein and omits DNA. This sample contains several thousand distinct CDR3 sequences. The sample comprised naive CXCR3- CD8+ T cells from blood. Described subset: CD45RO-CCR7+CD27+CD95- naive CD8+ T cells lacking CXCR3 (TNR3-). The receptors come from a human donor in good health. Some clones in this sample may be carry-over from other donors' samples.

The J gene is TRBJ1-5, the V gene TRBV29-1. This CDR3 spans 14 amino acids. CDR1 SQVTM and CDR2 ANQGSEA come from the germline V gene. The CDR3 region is CSALLFQAEQPQHF.

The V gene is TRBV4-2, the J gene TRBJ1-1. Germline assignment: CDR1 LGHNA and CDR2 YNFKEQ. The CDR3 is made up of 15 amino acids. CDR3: CASSQWPTMNTEAFF.

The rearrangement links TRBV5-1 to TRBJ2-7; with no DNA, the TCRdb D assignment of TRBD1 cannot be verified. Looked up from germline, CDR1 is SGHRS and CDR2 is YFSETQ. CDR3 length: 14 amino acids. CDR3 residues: CASSLKQGDYEQYF.

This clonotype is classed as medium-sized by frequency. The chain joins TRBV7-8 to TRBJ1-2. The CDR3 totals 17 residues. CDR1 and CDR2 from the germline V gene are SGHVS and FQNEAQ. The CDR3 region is CASSPSLDTAIKYGYTF.

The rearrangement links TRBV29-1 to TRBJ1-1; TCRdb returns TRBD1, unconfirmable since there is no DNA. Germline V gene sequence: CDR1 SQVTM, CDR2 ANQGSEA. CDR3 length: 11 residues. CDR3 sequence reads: CSVQGGTEAFF.

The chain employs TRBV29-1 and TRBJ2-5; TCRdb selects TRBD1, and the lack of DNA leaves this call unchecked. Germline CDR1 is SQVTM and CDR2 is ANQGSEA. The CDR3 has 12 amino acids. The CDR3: CSVPGAGATQYF.

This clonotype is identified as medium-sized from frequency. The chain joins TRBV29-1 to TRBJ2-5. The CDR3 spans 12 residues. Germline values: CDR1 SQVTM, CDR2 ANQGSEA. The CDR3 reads CSVEDWVETQYF.

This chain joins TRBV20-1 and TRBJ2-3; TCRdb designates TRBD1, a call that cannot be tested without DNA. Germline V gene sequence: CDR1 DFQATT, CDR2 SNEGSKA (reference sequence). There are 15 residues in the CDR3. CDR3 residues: CSARDRGESTDTQYF.

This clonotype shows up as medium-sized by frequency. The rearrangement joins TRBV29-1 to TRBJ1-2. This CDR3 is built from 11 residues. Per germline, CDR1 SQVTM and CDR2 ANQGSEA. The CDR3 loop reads CSVEQNYGYTF.

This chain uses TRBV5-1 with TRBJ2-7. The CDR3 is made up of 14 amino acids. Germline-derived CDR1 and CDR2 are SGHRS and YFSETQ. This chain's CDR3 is CASSSSTGTYEQYF.

CDR3 region: CASSWWGDSTLNTEAFF. The chain uses TRBV5-1 and TRBJ1-1; as DNA is missing, the TRBD1 call by TCRdb cannot be tested. The CDR3 loop spans 17 amino acids. Germline CDR1 is SGHRS and CDR2 is YFSETQ.

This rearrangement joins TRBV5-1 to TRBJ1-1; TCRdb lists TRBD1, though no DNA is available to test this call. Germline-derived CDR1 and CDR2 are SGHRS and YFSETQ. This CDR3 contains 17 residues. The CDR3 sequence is CASSLAAGGGVGTEAFF.

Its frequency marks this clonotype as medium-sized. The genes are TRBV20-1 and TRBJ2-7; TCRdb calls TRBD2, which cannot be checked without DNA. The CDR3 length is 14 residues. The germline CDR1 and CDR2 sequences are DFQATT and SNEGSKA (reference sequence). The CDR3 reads CSARDGTSGYEQYF.

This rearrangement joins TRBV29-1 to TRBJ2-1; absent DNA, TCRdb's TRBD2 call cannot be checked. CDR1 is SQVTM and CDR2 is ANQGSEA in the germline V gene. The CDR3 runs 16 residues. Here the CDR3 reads CSVGFSGGASYNEQFF.

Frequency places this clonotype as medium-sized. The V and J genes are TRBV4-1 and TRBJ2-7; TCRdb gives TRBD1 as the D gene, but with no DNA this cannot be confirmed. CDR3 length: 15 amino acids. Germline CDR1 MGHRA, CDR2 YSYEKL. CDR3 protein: CASSQGQGGTYEQYF.

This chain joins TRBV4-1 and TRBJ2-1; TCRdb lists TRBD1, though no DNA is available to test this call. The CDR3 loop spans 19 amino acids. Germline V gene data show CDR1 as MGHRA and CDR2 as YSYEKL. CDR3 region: CASSQDPGAGTLGENEQFF.

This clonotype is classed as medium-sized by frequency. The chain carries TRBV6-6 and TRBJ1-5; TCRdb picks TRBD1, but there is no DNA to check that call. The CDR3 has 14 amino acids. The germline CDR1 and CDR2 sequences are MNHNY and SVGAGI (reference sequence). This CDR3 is CASIQGGGGQPQHF.

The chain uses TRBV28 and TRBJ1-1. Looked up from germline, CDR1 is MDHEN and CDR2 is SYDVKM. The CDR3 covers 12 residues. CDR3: CASSLGVTEAFF.

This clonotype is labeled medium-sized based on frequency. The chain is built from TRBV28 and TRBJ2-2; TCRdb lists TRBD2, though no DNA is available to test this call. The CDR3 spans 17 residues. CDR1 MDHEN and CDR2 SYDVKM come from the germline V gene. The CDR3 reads CASSFRDYRTNTGELFF.

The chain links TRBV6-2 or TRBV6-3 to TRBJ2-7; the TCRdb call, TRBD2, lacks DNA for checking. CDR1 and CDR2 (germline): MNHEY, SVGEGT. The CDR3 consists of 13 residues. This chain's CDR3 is CASKDSLNYEQYF.

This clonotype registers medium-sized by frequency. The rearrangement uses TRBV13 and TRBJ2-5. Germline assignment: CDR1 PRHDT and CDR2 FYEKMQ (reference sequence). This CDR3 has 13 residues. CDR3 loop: CASSLGVQETQYF. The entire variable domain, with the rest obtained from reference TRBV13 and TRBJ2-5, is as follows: AAGVIQSPRHLIKEKRETATLKCYPIPRHDTVYWYQQGPGQDPQFLISFYEKMQSDKGSIPDRFSAQQFSDYHSELNMSSLELGDSALYFCASSLGVQETQYFGPGTRLLVL.

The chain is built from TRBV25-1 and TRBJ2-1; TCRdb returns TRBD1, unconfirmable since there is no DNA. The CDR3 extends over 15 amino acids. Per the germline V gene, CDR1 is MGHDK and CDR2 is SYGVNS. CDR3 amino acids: CASTQGSGSYNEQFF.

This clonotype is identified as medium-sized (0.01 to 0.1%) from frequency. The CDR3 is CASSQLAGGELFF. This chain joins TRBV4-3 and TRBJ2-2. Germline CDR1 and CDR2: LGHNA and YSLEER. The CDR3 covers 13 residues.

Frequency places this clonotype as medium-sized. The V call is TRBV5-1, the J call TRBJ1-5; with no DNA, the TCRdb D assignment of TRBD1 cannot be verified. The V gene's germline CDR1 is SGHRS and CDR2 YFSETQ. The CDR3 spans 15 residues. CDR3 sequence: CASSLLGQGHQPQHF.

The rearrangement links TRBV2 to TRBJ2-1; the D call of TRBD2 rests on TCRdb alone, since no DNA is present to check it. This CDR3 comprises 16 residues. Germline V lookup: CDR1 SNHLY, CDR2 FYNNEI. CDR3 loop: CASSVPSGSGIDEQFF.

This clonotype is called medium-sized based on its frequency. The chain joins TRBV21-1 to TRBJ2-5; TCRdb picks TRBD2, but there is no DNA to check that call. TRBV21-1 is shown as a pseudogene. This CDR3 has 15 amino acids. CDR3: CASSKREQEQETQYF.

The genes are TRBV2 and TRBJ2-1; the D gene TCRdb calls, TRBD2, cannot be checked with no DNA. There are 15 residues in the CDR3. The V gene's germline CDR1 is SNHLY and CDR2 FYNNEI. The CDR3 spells CASSEVAGAYNEQFF.

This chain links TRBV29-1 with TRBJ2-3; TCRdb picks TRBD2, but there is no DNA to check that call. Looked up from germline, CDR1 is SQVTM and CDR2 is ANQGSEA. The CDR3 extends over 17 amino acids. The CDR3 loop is CSVQDGGNGRAPDTQYF.